These T cell receptor beta chains were read from a single sample in a study of neurological immune-mediated disorders. TCRdb reanalysed the 5' RACE reads using MiXCR and keeps one entry per CDR3 protein. Of around 100,000 distinct CDR3 sequences in the sample, more than 10% were seen once. The sample consisted of PBMCs. Receptors were obtained from a female donor with HTLV-1-associated myelopathy (HAM/TSP). The CDR3 runs from the conserved cysteine through the conserved F or W. A D gene is named only where the DNA matches it firmly. The size of a clone is reported for some rows only, either as once, few or many, or as a class for expanded clones.

TGTGCCAGCAGCTTGGAGCGGCAGGGAGGCACCGGGGAGCTGTTTTTT,CASSLERQGGTGELFF,TRBJ2-2,TRBV5-5,many,NA
TGCGCCAGCAGCCTCGGGACAGCCTCTCCTGTAGCCAAAAACATTCAGTACTTC,CASSLGTASPVAKNIQYF,TRBJ2-4,TRBV5-1,many,TRBD1
TGTGCCAGCAGCCTTCTAGCGGGGGGCCGCTACGAGCAGTACTTC,CASSLLAGGRYEQYF,TRBJ2-7,TRBV7-3,many,TRBD2
TGTGCCATCAGTAGCCCACAGGGGGGTAATTCACCCCTCCACTTT,CAISSPQGGNSPLHF,TRBJ1-6,TRBV10-3,many,TRBD1
TGTGCCATCAGTAGGTTGCGGGACACTAGCACAGATACGCAGTATTTT,CAISRLRDTSTDTQYF,TRBJ2-3,TRBV10-3,few,NA
TGCGCCAGCAGCCCTGAGGGGCGGGGGGGTTTCCGCACAGATACGCAGTATTTT,CASSPEGRGGFRTDTQYF,TRBJ2-3,TRBV5-1,NA,TRBD2
TGCAGTGCTACTAGCGGGGGGGCCCTCACCGGGGAGCTGTTTTTT,CSATSGGALTGELFF,TRBJ2-2,TRBV20-1,many,TRBD2
TGTGCCAGCAGTTTAGGCCTTGCTGGGGCCAACGTCCTGACTTTC,CASSLGLAGANVLTF,TRBJ2-6,TRBV12-3/TRBV12-4,many,NA
TGCGCCAGCAGCTTGGTACTCGGGGACACTGAAGCTTTCTTT,CASSLVLGDTEAFF,TRBJ1-1,TRBV5-1,many,NA
TGCAGTGCTCTACTAGGGGGGGCCCCCTACGAGCAGTACTTC,CSALLGGAPYEQYF,TRBJ2-7,TRBV20-1,many,NA
TGTGCCAGCGGGGCGGGGGGCAATGAGCAGTTCTTC,CASGAGGNEQFF,TRBJ2-1,TRBV12-3/TRBV12-4,many,TRBD2
TGTGCCAGCAGTTTTGTAAGGACCCAAGAGACCCAGTACTTC,CASSFVRTQETQYF,TRBJ2-5,TRBV12-3/TRBV12-4,many,NA
TGTGCCAGCAGCTTAGGACTGGGGAGGAAGACCCAGTACTTC,CASSLGLGRKTQYF,TRBJ2-5,TRBV12-3/TRBV12-4,many,NA
TGTGCCAGCAGTTACAGGCGGACGAGATACAATGAGCAGTTCTTC,CASSYRRTRYNEQFF,TRBJ2-1,TRBV6-5,many,NA
TGTGCCAGCAGCTTCTACAGCCAAGAGACCCAGTACTTC,CASSFYSQETQYF,TRBJ2-5,TRBV5-5,NA,NA
TGTGCCAGCAGACGGGGACAGGGAGAAAAACTGTTTTTT,CASRRGQGEKLFF,TRBJ1-4,TRBV2,NA,TRBD1
TGCAGTGCTAGGCGGGGGTTTATTGGCCAGCCCCAGCATTTT,CSARRGFIGQPQHF,TRBJ1-5,TRBV20-1,many,NA
TGCGCCAGCAGCTTGGACAGGCCTCTGGGTGAGCAGTTCTTC,CASSLDRPLGEQFF,TRBJ2-1,TRBV5-1,many,NA
TGTGCCACCAGTGATCCCGGGACTAGCGAATACAATGAGCAGTTCTTC,CATSDPGTSEYNEQFF,TRBJ2-1,TRBV24-1,few,TRBD2
TGCAGTGCTGGGGACAGGGGGCTGAACACTGAAGCTTTCTTT,CSAGDRGLNTEAFF,TRBJ1-1,TRBV20-1,few,TRBD1
TGCAGTGCTAGTGCTGACAGGGACCGCGGAAAACTGTTTTTT,CSASADRDRGKLFF,TRBJ1-4,TRBV20-1,few,TRBD1
TGTGCCGTCAGTGTCGGGGACGTCAATTCACCCCTCCACTTT,CAVSVGDVNSPLHF,TRBJ1-6,TRBV10-3,NA,NA
TGTGCCAGCAGCGTAGGATGGCCGAATAATGTTCAGTTCTTC,CASSVGWPNNVQFF,TRBJ2-1,TRBV9,NA,NA
TGTGCCAGCAGACCCGAGGGGACCTCCTACGAGCAGTACTTC,CASRPEGTSYEQYF,TRBJ2-7,TRBV27,NA,NA
TGTGCCAGCAGCCAAGGACTTATTACGAACACCGGGGAGCTGTTTTTT,CASSQGLITNTGELFF,TRBJ2-2,TRBV14,many,NA
TGCGCCAGCAGGGATACAGGGGAGGAAGCTTTCTTT,CASRDTGEEAFF,TRBJ1-1,TRBV5-1,many,TRBD1
TGCAGTGCACAGGAGGGGGGCGGGGGTGAAGCTTTCTTT,CSAQEGGGGEAFF,TRBJ1-1,TRBV20-1,many,NA
TGCGCCAGCAGCCCCTTTGGCCCCCTGTTTTTT,CASSPFGPLFF,TRBJ1-4,TRBV5-1,many,NA
TGTGCCAGCAGGGATAGCGGGGGGTGGTCCTACAATGAGCAGTTCTTC,CASRDSGGWSYNEQFF,TRBJ2-1,TRBV7-9,many,TRBD2
TGCGCCAGCAGCTTGGGGGGACAGGGGAACGAGCAGTACTTC,CASSLGGQGNEQYF,TRBJ2-7,TRBV5-1,many,TRBD1
TGTGCCAGCAGCGGCGGCCCGGGACTCCAGGAATACGAGCAGTACTTC,CASSGGPGLQEYEQYF,TRBJ2-7,TRBV7-9,many,NA
TGCGCCAGCAGCTTAATCCCGGTGGATACGCAGTATTTT,CASSLIPVDTQYF,TRBJ2-3,TRBV5-1,few,NA
TGCGCCAGCAGCTACAGACAGGGGGCCTATGGCTACACCTTC,CASSYRQGAYGYTF,TRBJ1-2,TRBV5-1,many,TRBD1
TGCAGTGCTAGAGTAGAGAGGGTGGTAGGTGGGGCCCTCCACTTT,CSARVERVVGGALHF,TRBJ1-6,TRBV20-1,medium-sized,NA
TGCGCCAGCAGGTGGACTAGTCAGACAGATACGCAGTATTTT,CASRWTSQTDTQYF,TRBJ2-3,TRBV5-1,many,TRBD2
TGTGCCAGCACCACAACCGGACAGTACACTGATGCTTTCTTT,CASTTTGQYTDAFF,TRBJ1-1,TRBV6-5,NA,NA
TGTGCCAGCAGTTTAGGTAGGGGCGCGGTGGAGACCCAGTACTTC,CASSLGRGAVETQYF,TRBJ2-5,TRBV7-9,many,NA
TGTGCCAGCAGTTGGGAGGGACTAGCCAAAAACATTCAGTACTTC,CASSWEGLAKNIQYF,TRBJ2-4,TRBV6-6,NA,TRBD2
TGTGCCAGCAGCCAAGATTCGCGACTAGCGGGGGGGCCCTACAATGAGCAGTTCTTC,CASSQDSRLAGGPYNEQFF,TRBJ2-1,TRBV4-2,many,TRBD2
TGTGCCAGCAGCCCTATAGTAATGACAGGGATTTTTGGCTACACCTTC,CASSPIVMTGIFGYTF,TRBJ1-2,TRBV7-9,many,TRBD1
TGTGCCAGCAGCGTAGCCGCGGGGGGCAGGGAGACCCAGTACTTC,CASSVAAGGRETQYF,TRBJ2-5,TRBV9,many,TRBD2
TGTGCCAGCGGGCATCTGGTTTTGACCCGCTACAATGAGCAGTTCTTC,CASGHLVLTRYNEQFF,TRBJ2-1,TRBV11-2,many,NA
TGTGCCAGCAGCCCTCCAGGGACAGGGAAGACCCAGTACTTC,CASSPPGTGKTQYF,TRBJ2-5,TRBV11-3,NA,TRBD1
TGTGCCAGCAGCTTAGATCAGGGTACGCAGTATTTT,CASSLDQGTQYF,TRBJ2-3,TRBV11-2,many,NA
TGTGCCAGCAGCTATGGGACAGGGGACTACGAGCAGTACTTC,CASSYGTGDYEQYF,TRBJ2-7,TRBV7-9,many,TRBD1
TGTGCCAGCAGTCCTCCGGGACAGGTGGACCATACGCAGTATTTT,CASSPPGQVDHTQYF,TRBJ2-3,TRBV27,medium-sized,TRBD1
TGTGCCAGCAGCTTGGCCGGGGCACGCGAGCATTTCTTC,CASSLAGAREHFF,TRBJ2-1,TRBV5-6,NA,NA
TGTGCCACCGCGTCCGGGACATTGAACACCGGGGAGCTGTTTTTT,CATASGTLNTGELFF,TRBJ2-2,TRBV24-1,many,NA
TGTGCCAGCAGCGTAGATCAGGGGATCTTCGGTGGGGAGCAGTACTTC,CASSVDQGIFGGEQYF,TRBJ2-7,TRBV9,many,NA
TGCGCCAGCAGCTTCGCCGGGCCCCTTACGCAGTATTTT,CASSFAGPLTQYF,TRBJ2-3,TRBV5-1,many,NA
TGCAGTGCTAGGGGACAGCCATACAATGAGCAGTTCTTC,CSARGQPYNEQFF,TRBJ2-1,TRBV20-1,few,TRBD1
TGTGCCAGCAGCCAGGGGACTAGCACAGATACGCAGTATTTT,CASSQGTSTDTQYF,TRBJ2-3,TRBV7-2,many,NA